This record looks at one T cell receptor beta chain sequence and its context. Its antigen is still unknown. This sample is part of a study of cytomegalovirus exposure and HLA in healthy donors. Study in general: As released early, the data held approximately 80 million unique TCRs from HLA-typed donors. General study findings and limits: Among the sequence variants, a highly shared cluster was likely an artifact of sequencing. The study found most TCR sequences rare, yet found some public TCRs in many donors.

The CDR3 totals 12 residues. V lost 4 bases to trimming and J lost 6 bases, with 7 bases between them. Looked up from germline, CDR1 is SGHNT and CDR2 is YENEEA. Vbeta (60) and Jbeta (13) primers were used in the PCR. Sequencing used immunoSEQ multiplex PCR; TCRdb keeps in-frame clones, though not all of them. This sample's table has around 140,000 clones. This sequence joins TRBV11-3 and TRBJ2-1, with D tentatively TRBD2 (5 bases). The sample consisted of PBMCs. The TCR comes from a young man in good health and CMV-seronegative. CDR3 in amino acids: CASSSSGNEQFF. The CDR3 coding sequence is TGTGCCAGCAGCTCCAGCGGCAATGAGCAGTTCTTC.